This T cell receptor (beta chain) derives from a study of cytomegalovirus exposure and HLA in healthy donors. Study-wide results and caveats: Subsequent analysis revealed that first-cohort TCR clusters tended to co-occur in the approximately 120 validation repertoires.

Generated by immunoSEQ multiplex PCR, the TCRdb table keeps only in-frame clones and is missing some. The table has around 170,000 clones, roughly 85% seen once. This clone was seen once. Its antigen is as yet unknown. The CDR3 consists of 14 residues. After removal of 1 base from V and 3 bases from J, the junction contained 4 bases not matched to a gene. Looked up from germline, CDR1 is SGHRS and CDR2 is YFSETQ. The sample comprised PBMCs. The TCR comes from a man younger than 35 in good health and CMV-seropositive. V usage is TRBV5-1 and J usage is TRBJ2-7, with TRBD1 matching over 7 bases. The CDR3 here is CASSLQGVSYEQYF. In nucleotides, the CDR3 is TGCGCCAGCAGCTTGCAGGGGGTGAGCTACGAGCAGTACTTC.